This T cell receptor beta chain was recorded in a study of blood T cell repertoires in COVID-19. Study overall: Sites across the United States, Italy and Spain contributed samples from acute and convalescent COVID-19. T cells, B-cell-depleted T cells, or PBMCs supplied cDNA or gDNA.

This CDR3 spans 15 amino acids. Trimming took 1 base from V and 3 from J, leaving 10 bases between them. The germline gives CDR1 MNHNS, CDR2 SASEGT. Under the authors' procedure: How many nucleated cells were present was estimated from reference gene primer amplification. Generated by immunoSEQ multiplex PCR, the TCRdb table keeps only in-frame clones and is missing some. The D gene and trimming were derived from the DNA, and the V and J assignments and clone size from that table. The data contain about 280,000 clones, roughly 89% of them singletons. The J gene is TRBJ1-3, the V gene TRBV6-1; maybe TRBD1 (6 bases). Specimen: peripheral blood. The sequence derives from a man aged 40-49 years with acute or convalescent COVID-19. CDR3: CASSEDTGSGNTIYF. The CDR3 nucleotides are TGTGCCAGCAGTGAAGATACAGGGAGTGGAAACACCATATATTTT.